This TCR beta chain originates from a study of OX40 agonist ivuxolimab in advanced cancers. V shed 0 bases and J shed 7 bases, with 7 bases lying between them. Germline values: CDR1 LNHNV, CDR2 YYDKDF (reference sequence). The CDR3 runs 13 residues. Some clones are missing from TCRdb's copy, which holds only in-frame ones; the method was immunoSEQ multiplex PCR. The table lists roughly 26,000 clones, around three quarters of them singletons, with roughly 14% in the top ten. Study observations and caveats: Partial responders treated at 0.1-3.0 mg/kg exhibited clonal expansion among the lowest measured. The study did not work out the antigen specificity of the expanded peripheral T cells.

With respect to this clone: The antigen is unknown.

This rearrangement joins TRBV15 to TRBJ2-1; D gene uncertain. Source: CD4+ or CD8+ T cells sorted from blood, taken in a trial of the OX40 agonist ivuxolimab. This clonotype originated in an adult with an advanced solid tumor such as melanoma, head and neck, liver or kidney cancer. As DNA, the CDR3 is TGTGCCACCAGCAGAGATCCCGGGAATGAGCAGTTCTTC. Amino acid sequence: CATSRDPGNEQFF.